The T cell receptor (beta chain) under discussion was sequenced for a study of blood T cell repertoires in COVID-19 (dated by TCRdb to the early 2020s). As for the study more broadly: Samples from collaborators originated in the United States, Italy and Spain and spanned both the acute and convalescent phases of COVID-19. The prospective study material was composed of cDNA or gDNA derived from T cells, B-cell-depleted T cells, or PBMCs. Subjects who had been exposed to COVID-19, were actively infected with it, or had recovered from it provided the deeply sampled blood TCRbeta repertoires that made up the dataset. The repertoires were released in a freely available public database intended as a resource for research on the immune response to SARS-CoV-2. The samples were drawn from two sources: the first 160 participants of the ongoing ImmuneRACE study, and 1,254 subjects contributed by 6 global collaborators. A de-identified subject ID, COVID-19 status, age in years and sex were almost always included in the sample metadata. Where available, HLA class I and class II types were obtained from metadata supplied by the sample provider rather than from assay-based typing. On the study overall, not on this receptor specifically: How much clinical and demographic metadata was included differed by source and by participant, and the metadata was provided uncurated.

On this clone itself: Its antigen remains undetermined. Base qualities are not recorded, but no much larger clone differs from it by a single base.

CDR1 KGHDR and CDR2 SFDVKD are derived from the germline V gene. The CDR3 spans 15 residues, from the cysteine through the phenylalanine. Solely the CDR3 DNA is kept, with 45 bases framed from the first base. At the junction V is shortened by 3 bases and J by 3 bases; bases outside the gene matches: 7. The immunoSEQ Assay, a bias-controlled multiplex PCR, was used to amplify TCRbeta CDR3 regions from genomic DNA. Under the source paper's analysis protocol: Within the assay, amplification of reference gene primers was used to estimate how many nucleated cells each sample contained. To quantify the absolute abundance of each unique TCRbeta CDR3 rearrangement, sequence reads were collapsed and filtered. Productive Simpson clonality was computed per sample as the square root of Simpson's diversity index over productive rearrangements. TCRdb provides this immuneACCESS table in a form limited to in-frame rearrangements. Some clones are lacking; in checked studies, under half of them reflect an unresolved V gene, and why the rest are absent is not known. That table furnishes V, J and clone size, whereas the DNA furnished D and trimming. This sample holds some 250,000 clones; 88% were observed only once. 0.99% of the sample comes from the top ten.

Samples from volunteer blood donors who had recovered from COVID-19 were contributed by a second Seattle source. Collaborating institutions collected whole blood in K2EDTA tubes following their own protocols. For TCRbeta analysis, collaborators shipped samples in one of three forms: frozen whole blood, isolated PBMCs, or DNA extracted from either of those sample types. The sample was peripheral blood. The receptor was derived from a woman aged 40 to 50 who had recovered from COVID-19. The chain joins TRBV24-1 to TRBJ2-7, and 7 junction bases match TRBD1. The CDR3 reads CATSDGWDSNYEQYF. The nucleotides read TGTGCCACCAGTGATGGTTGGGACAGCAACTACGAGCAGTACTTC.